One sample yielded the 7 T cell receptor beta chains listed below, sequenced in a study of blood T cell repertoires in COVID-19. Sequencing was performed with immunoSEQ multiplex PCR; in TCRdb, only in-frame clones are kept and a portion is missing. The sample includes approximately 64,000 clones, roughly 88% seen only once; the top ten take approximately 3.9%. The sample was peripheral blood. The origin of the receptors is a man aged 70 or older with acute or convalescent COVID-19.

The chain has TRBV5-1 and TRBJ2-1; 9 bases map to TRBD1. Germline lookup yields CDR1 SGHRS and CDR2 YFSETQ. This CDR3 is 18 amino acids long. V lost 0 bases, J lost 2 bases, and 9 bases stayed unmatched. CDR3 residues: CASSLEPGQGRPYNEQFF. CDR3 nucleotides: TGCGCCAGCAGCTTGGAACCGGGACAGGGACGCCCCTACAATGAGCAGTTCTTC. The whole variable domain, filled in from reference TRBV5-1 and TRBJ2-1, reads KAGVTQTPRYLIKTRGQQVTLSCSPISGHRSVSWYQQTPGQGLQFLFEYFSETQRNKGNFPGRFSGRQFSNSRSEMNVSTLELGDSALYLCASSLEPGQGRPYNEQFFGPGTRLTVL.

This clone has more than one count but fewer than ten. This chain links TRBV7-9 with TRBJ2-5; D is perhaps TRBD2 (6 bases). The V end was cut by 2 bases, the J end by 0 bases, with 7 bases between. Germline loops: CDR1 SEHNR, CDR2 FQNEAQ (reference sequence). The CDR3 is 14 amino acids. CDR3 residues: CASSLRLDQETQYF. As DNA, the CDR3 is TGTGCCAGCAGCTTAAGACTAGACCAAGAGACCCAGTACTTC.

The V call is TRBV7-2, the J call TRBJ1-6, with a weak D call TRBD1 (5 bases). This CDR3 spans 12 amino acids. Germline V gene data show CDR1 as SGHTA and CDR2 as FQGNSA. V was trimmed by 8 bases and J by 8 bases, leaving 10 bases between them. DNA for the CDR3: TGTGCCAGCTCCTCGGGGGATTCACCCCTCCACTTT. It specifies CASSSGDSPLHF.

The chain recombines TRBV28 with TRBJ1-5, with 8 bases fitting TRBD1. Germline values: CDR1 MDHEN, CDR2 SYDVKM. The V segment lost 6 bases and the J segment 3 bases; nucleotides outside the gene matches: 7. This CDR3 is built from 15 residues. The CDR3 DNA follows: TGTGCCAGCAGAGCGACAGGGGCGATCAATCAGCCCCAGCATTTT. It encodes CASRATGAINQPQHF.

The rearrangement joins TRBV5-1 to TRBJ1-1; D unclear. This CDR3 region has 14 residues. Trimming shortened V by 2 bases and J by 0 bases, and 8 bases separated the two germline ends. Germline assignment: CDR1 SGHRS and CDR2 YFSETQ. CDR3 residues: CASSLLSVNTEAFF. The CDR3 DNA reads TGCGCCAGCAGCTTATTATCGGTGAACACTGAAGCTTTCTTT.

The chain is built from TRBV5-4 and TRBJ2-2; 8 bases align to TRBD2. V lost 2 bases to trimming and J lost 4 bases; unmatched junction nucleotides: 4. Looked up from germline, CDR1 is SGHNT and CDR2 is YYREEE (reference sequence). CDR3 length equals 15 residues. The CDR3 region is CASSFGGAATGELFF. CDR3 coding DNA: TGTGCCAGCAGCTTCGGGGGGGCGGCCACCGGGGAGCTGTTTTTT.

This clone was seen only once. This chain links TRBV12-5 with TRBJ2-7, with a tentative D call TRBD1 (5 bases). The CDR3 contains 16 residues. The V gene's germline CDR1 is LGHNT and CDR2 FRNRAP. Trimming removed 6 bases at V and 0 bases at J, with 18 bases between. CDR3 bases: TGTGCTAGTGGGAGTCTGGGGCTGAAAACCTCCTACGAGCAGTACTTC. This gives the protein CASGSLGLKTSYEQYF.